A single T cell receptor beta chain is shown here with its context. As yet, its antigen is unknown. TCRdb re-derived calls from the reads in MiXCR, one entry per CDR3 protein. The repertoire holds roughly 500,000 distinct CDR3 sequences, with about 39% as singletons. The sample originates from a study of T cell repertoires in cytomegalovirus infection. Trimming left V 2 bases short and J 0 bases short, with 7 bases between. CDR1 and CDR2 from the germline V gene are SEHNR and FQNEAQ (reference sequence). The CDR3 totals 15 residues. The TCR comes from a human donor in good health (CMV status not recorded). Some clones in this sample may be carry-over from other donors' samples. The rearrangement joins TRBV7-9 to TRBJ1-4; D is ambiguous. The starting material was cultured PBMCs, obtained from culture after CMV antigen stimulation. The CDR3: CASSLSEATNEKLFF. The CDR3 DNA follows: TGTGCCAGCAGCTTAAGCGAAGCAACTAATGAAAAACTGTTTTTT.